This T cell receptor (beta chain) derives from a study of shared clonotypes between healthy human individuals. Overall study: Three CD4 naive, three CD4 memory, two CD8 naive and one CD8 memory plate were used per donor. Findings and caveats of the study: Larger richness was generally estimated for naive than memory subsets. Four donors shared around 5% of their naive CD4 clonotypes. Only blood underwent sampling, and tissue repertoires likely differ.

The table came from immunoSEQ multiplex PCR; TCRdb's copy has only in-frame clones and leaves some out. Seen here are 1.5 million to 2.5 million clones, about 94% observed once, and the top ten hold 1% to 1.5%. Terminally differentiated effector memory CD45RA+ cells were excluded from the naive CD8 cells, which were CD45RO-negative and positively selected for CCR7. CDR3 size: 14 residues. Unmatched junction bases numbered 5, after V lost 5 bases and J lost 2 bases. Germline CDR1 and CDR2: LNHDA and SQIVND (reference sequence). This clone has only one observation. Its antigen is as yet unknown. The gene calls are TRBV19 and TRBJ2-7, with 8 positions matching TRBD1. The source material was naive CD8+ T cells sorted from blood. This TCR was recovered from a man between 18 and 35 years old in good health. The DNA for the CDR3 is TGTGCCAGTAGTCACCAGGGGGCCCCCTACGAGCAGTACTTC. It is translated as CASSHQGAPYEQYF. Together with reference TRBV19 and TRBJ2-7, the CDR3 gives the full variable domain: DGGITQSPKYLFRKEGQNVTLSCEQNLNHDAMYWYRQDPGQGLRLIYYSQIVNDFQKGDIAEGYSVSREKKESFPLTVTSAQKNPTAFYLCASSHQGAPYEQYFGPGTRLTVT.